These 15 T cell receptor beta chains share one sample of origin, sequenced in a study of blood T cell repertoires in COVID-19. Some clones are missing from TCRdb's copy, which holds only in-frame ones; the method was immunoSEQ multiplex PCR. Among hundreds of thousands of clones listed, around 87% were seen once. Sequenced: peripheral blood. The receptors come from a woman aged 50 to 60 who had recovered from COVID-19.

The chain recombines TRBV3-1 (or the pseudogene TRBV3-2) with TRBJ1-2, with unresolved D. Trimming took off 2 bases at V and 6 bases at J, with 10 bases between the two ends. The CDR3 length is 13 residues. Germline assignment: CDR1 LGHDT and CDR2 YNNKEL (reference sequence). CDR3 DNA sequence: TGTGCCAGCAGCCAAAACCACAAGAATGGCTACACCTTC. Its translation is CASSQNHKNGYTF.

This chain joins TRBV28 and TRBJ1-4; no reliable D call. Trimming pared 8 bases from V and 8 bases from J, leaving 15 bases between. The V gene's germline CDR1 is MDHEN and CDR2 SYDVKM. This CDR3 comprises 13 residues. Here the CDR3 DNA reads TGTGCCAGCGAGGTCTCCTCGCAAGAAAAACTGTTTTTT. Translated: CASEVSSQEKLFF. Full variable domain (rest looked up from reference TRBV28 and TRBJ1-4): DVKVTQSSRYLVKRTGEKVFLECVQDMDHENMFWYRQDPGLGLRLIYFSYDVKMKEKGDIPEGYSVSREKKERFSLILESASTNQTSMYLCASEVSSQEKLFFGSGTQLSVL.

This chain connects TRBV6-5 to TRBJ2-7; TRBD1 agrees at 9 bases. Trimming took 6 bases from V and 5 from J; bases not matched to a gene: 5. Germline lookup yields CDR1 MNHEY and CDR2 SVGAGI. The length of the CDR3 is 13 residues. The CDR3, as DNA: TGTGCCAGCAGGCGGGACAGGGTCCACGAGCAGTACTTC. Translated, it gives CASRRDRVHEQYF.

V usage is TRBV5-6 and J usage is TRBJ2-5, with 10 bases lining up with TRBD2. Germline V gives CDR1 SGHDT, CDR2 YYEEEE. This CDR3 spans 18 amino acids. V was clipped by 4 bases and J by 1 base; unmatched bases: 13. Here the CDR3 reads CASSQRMASGRGQETQYF. The CDR3 bases are TGTGCCAGCAGCCAGAGGATGGCTAGCGGGAGAGGCCAAGAGACCCAGTACTTC.

The chain recombines TRBV10-3 with TRBJ2-7; 8 nucleotides align to TRBD2. The CDR3 is 14 residues long. J lost 3 bases, V lost 7 bases, and 8 bases had no gene match. The germline V gene has CDR1 ENHRY and CDR2 SYGVKD. CDR3 loop: CAIKAGDLVYEQYF. For the CDR3, the DNA is TGTGCCATCAAAGCGGGAGATTTGGTCTACGAGCAGTACTTC.

V usage is TRBV28 and J usage is TRBJ2-2; TRBD1 matches 10 bases. With 5 bases clipped from V and 3 bases from J, the junction kept 6 bases outside the gene matches. This CDR3 has 16 amino acids. Germline assignment: CDR1 MDHEN and CDR2 SYDVKM. CDR3 coding DNA: TGTGCCAGCAGTCCTACCGGGACAGGGGACACCGGGGAGCTGTTTTTT. This sequence encodes CASSPTGTGDTGELFF. The whole variable domain, filled in from reference TRBV28 and TRBJ2-2, reads DVKVTQSSRYLVKRTGEKVFLECVQDMDHENMFWYRQDPGLGLRLIYFSYDVKMKEKGDIPEGYSVSREKKERFSLILESASTNQTSMYLCASSPTGTGDTGELFFGEGSRLTVL.

The chain couples TRBV28 to TRBJ1-5; 7 bases fit TRBD1. Looked up from germline, CDR1 is MDHEN and CDR2 is SYDVKM. CDR3 length equals 13 residues. Germline trimming cut 8 bases from V and 1 base from J; bases unmatched to any gene: 2. The chain's CDR3 is CASVQGSNQPQHF. The CDR3 nucleotides are TGTGCCAGCGTACAGGGGAGCAATCAGCCCCAGCATTTT.

The genes are TRBV30 and TRBJ2-6, with TRBD1 matching over 9 bases. Trimming removed 3 bases from V and 2 bases from J; junction bases left unmatched: 20. Germline CDR1 reads GTSNPN; CDR2 reads SVGIG (reference sequence). The CDR3 has 21 residues. CDR3 DNA sequence: TGTGCCTGGAGGGGGGCCCTAAGTATCGGGACAGGGCTCCCTGGGGCCAACGTCCTGACTTTC. Residues: CAWRGALSIGTGLPGANVLTF.

V is TRBV10-3 and J is TRBJ2-1; 9 bases match TRBD2. V lost 6 bases and J lost 1; bases outside the gene matches: 7. Germline lookup yields CDR1 ENHRY and CDR2 SYGVKD. This CDR3 spans 16 amino acids. The DNA of the CDR3 is TGTGCCATCAGGGGTGTAGCGGGAGAGTCCTACAATGAGCAGTTCTTC. Its translation is CAIRGVAGESYNEQFF.

The genes are TRBV30 and TRBJ2-5; TRBD2 agrees at 7 bases. The CDR3 is 13 residues long. CDR1 is GTSNPN and CDR2 is SVGIG in the germline V gene (reference sequence). Unmatched junction bases numbered 8, after V lost 5 bases and J lost 5 bases. Here the CDR3 reads CAWGRGGLETQYF. The CDR3, as DNA: TGTGCCTGGGGGAGGGGAGGATTGGAGACCCAGTACTTC.

The rearrangement links TRBV9 to TRBJ2-5; a weak D match, TRBD1 (7 bases). In germline, CDR1 is SGDLS, CDR2 YYNGEE. V lost 0 bases and J lost 5, with 14 bases in between. There are 15 residues in the CDR3. The CDR3 protein is CASSVGQGGRETQYF. CDR3 coding DNA: TGTGCCAGCAGCGTAGGTCAGGGGGGACGGGAGACCCAGTACTTC.

This chain links TRBV19 with TRBJ1-2; TRBD1 matches at 9 bases. The CDR3 has 14 amino acids. Looked up from germline, CDR1 is LNHDA and CDR2 is SQIVND (reference sequence). V was clipped by 2 bases and J by 6 bases; unmatched bases: 4. CDR3 loop: CASSIPGQGNGYTF. In DNA, the CDR3 is TGTGCCAGTAGTATACCGGGACAGGGAAATGGCTACACCTTC.

The V gene is TRBV3-1 (or the pseudogene TRBV3-2), the J gene TRBJ2-7, with a possible D match to TRBD1 (5 bases). CDR1 LGHDT and CDR2 YNNKEL come from the germline V gene (reference sequence). Trimming stripped 4 bases from V and 3 bases from J, with 16 bases between. The CDR3 length is 15 residues. CDR3 nucleotide sequence: TGTGCCAGCAGCCCCCCCAGGGCGGAGATCTACGAGCAGTACTTC. This encodes CASSPPRAEIYEQYF.

This rearrangement joins TRBV4-3 to TRBJ2-7; 10 nucleotides agree with TRBD2. The V gene end was trimmed by 0 bases and the J gene end by 12 bases; junction bases not matched to a gene: 8. This CDR3 region has 14 residues. Germline assignment: CDR1 LGHNA and CDR2 YSLEER. The CDR3 nucleotides are TGCGCCAGCAGCCAAGATTCCGCTAGCGGGAGTTTGTACTTC. Translated, it gives CASSQDSASGSLYF.

The rearrangement links TRBV29-1 to TRBJ2-1; D gene uncertain. V gave up 6 bases and J gave up 3 bases, with 21 bases separating them. The germline V gene has CDR1 SQVTM and CDR2 ANQGSEA. The CDR3 runs 16 residues. This CDR3 is CSVPRPGWRLYNEQFF. The CDR3 DNA follows: TGCAGCGTACCTCGGCCCGGGTGGCGCCTCTACAATGAGCAGTTCTTC.